Following are 26 T cell receptor beta chains from one sample sequenced in a study of shared clonotypes between healthy human individuals. Clones were sequenced by immunoSEQ multiplex PCR, and TCRdb holds only the in-frame ones, with some missing. The table lists around 500,000 clones, about four fifths of them singletons. Sequenced sample: PBMCs. All receptors derive from a woman aged 35 to 49 in good health. Some clones in this sample may be carry-over from other donors' samples.

This sequence joins TRBV7-9 and TRBJ1-1; TRBD1 agrees at 8 bases. The CDR3 sequence is 12 residues long. The trim removed 1 base at V and 8 bases at J, leaving 0 bases unmatched. CDR1 is SEHNR and CDR2 is FQNEAQ in the germline V gene (reference sequence). CDR3 sequence: CASSLGDREAFF. CDR3 coding DNA: TGTGCCAGCAGCTTAGGGGACAGGGAAGCTTTCTTT.

This clone has only a few counts. A far larger clone is only one base removed, so a read error is likely. The sample holds other DNA sequences that translate to the same CDR3. The chain carries TRBV18 and TRBJ1-1; maybe TRBD1 (6 bases). The germline V gene encodes CDR1 KGHSH and CDR2 LQKENI. CDR3 length: 15 amino acids. The V gene lost 6 bases and the J gene lost 0 bases, with 14 bases spanning the gap. The CDR3 region is CASSPWTAMNTEAFF. Written as DNA, the CDR3 is TGTGCCAGCTCGCCCTGGACAGCCATGAACACTGAAGCTTTCTTT.

CDR3 coding DNA: TGTGCCAGCAGCCAAGAACTAGCGGCGAACACCGGGGAGCTGTTTTTT. Its protein is CASSQELAANTGELFF. This chain links TRBV4-2 with TRBJ2-2, with 8 bases matching TRBD2. This CDR3 has 16 residues. Germline V gene sequence: CDR1 LGHNA, CDR2 YNFKEQ. V gave up 0 bases and J gave up 0 bases; unmatched junction bases: 0.

There are a few counts of this clone. This chain joins TRBV5-1 and TRBJ2-5; TRBD2 is a possible D gene (6 bases). CDR3 length: 14 amino acids. Looked up from germline, CDR1 is SGHRS and CDR2 is YFSETQ. The ends were cut back, 0 bases at V and 3 bases at J, with 9 bases in the middle. In nucleotides, the CDR3 is TGCGCCAGCAGCTTGGCTAGCGCCGAAGAGACCCAGTACTTC. Its translation: CASSLASAEETQYF.

This clone was observed many times. CDR3 sequence (DNA): TGTGCCAGCAGGGCAGGGTCGGCCAAAAACATTCAGTACTTC. This encodes CASRAGSAKNIQYF. The chain is built from TRBV2 and TRBJ2-4; D is perhaps TRBD1 (5 bases). V shed 6 bases and J shed 1 base, with 10 bases lying between them. Germline loops: CDR1 SNHLY, CDR2 FYNNEI. The length of the CDR3 is 14 residues. Complete variable domain (other parts from reference TRBV2 and TRBJ2-4): EPEVTQTPSHQVTQMGQEVILRCVPISNHLYFYWYRQILGQKVEFLVSFYNNEISEKSEIFDDQFSVERPDGSNFTLKIRSTKLEDSAMYFCASRAGSAKNIQYFGAGTRLSVL.

This clone was recorded once. This chain joins TRBV10-2 and TRBJ2-7; TRBD1 matches 8 bases. Looked up from germline, CDR1 is WSHSY and CDR2 is SAAADI. The length of the CDR3 is 17 residues. J lost 0 bases, V lost 1 base, and 8 bases had no gene match. The CDR3 loop is CASSELGRQGSSYEQYF. CDR3 bases: TGCGCCAGCAGTGAGTTAGGAAGACAGGGGAGCTCCTACGAGCAGTACTTC.

The chain combines TRBV7-9 with TRBJ1-1, with D maybe TRBD1 (6 bases). The CDR3 is 14 residues long. Trimming took off 5 bases at V and 1 base at J, with 11 bases between the two ends. In germline, CDR1 is SEHNR, CDR2 FQNEAQ (reference sequence). The CDR3 nucleotides read TGTGCCAGCAGCAATCAGGGGAAGAACACTGAAGCTTTCTTT. As protein: CASSNQGKNTEAFF.

This chain uses TRBV14 with TRBJ2-5; 8 nucleotides align to TRBD1. V lost 3 bases and J lost 4; bases outside the gene matches: 10. CDR3 length: 16 residues. Looked up from germline, CDR1 is SGHDN and CDR2 is FVKESK. CDR3 nucleotide sequence: TGTGCCAGCAGCCACCCACCGGGACAGGAGGGAGAGACCCAGTACTTC. It is translated as CASSHPPGQEGETQYF.

This clone appeared many times. V gene TRBV4-3 combines with J gene TRBJ1-4; TRBD1 aligns across 10 bases. Germline CDR1 and CDR2: LGHNA and YSLEER. The CDR3 is 14 amino acids. Trimming took 4 bases from V and 7 from J; bases not matched to a gene: 3. The DNA of the CDR3 is TGCGCCAGCAGCCGCGGGACAGGGGCTGAAAAACTGTTTTTT. Protein: CASSRGTGAEKLFF.

The chain uses TRBV6-4 and TRBJ2-7; the D is unclear. The CDR3 totals 13 residues. With 7 bases removed from V and 3 bases from J, the gap between germline ends came to 13 bases. Germline V gives CDR1 MRHNA, CDR2 SNTAGT. The CDR3 coding sequence is TGTGCCAGCATCTTCGGCCATTTCTACGAGCAGTACTTC. Residues: CASIFGHFYEQYF.

This chain links TRBV27 with TRBJ2-2, with D perhaps matching TRBD1 (5 bases). Germline V gene sequence: CDR1 MNHEY, CDR2 SMNVEV (reference sequence). Trimming shortened V by 3 bases and J by 2 bases, and 10 bases separated the two germline ends. The CDR3 sequence is 15 residues long. CDR3 protein: CASSFRTRNTGELFF. DNA for the CDR3: TGTGCCAGCAGTTTTCGGACACGTAACACCGGGGAGCTGTTTTTT.

V is TRBV29-1 and J is TRBJ2-5; a weak D match, TRBD2 (6 bases). The J call may not be correct, given that the DNA end is closer to TRBJ2-7. Germline CDR1 and CDR2: SQVTM and ANQGSEA. This CDR3 region has 13 residues. The CDR3: CSVVTRTSYEQYF. In nucleotides, the CDR3 is TGCAGCGTCGTGACTAGAACCTCCTACGAGCAGTACTTC.

The V call is TRBV12-5, the J call TRBJ2-1; 14 bases fit TRBD2. The CDR3 is 21 residues long. Germline V gene data show CDR1 as LGHNT and CDR2 as FRNRAP. J was trimmed by 4 bases and V by 3 bases; bases with no gene match: 17. The DNA of the CDR3 is TGTGCTAGTGGTTTCCATATTACGGGACTAGCGGGAGAAGTCATATACAATGAGCAGTTCTTC. Residues: CASGFHITGLAGEVIYNEQFF.

The chain uses TRBV28 and TRBJ2-7; perhaps TRBD2 as D (6 bases). V gave up 5 bases and J gave up 4 bases, with 21 bases separating them. CDR1 MDHEN and CDR2 SYDVKM come from the germline V gene. This CDR3 comprises 16 residues. The CDR3 region is CASSIISGGIVYEQYF. The CDR3 bases are TGTGCCAGCAGTATAATCTCCGGGGGTATAGTATACGAGCAGTACTTC.

The V call is TRBV11-2, the J call TRBJ2-1, with 11 nucleotides matching TRBD2. The CDR3 is 15 amino acids. Germline V gene lookup returns CDR1 SGHAT and CDR2 FQNNGV. V dropped 5 bases and J dropped 4; count of bases not matched to a gene: 4. CDR3: CASSPLAGAYNEQFF. CDR3 nucleotides: TGTGCCAGCAGCCCACTAGCGGGGGCGTACAATGAGCAGTTCTTC.

This chain links TRBV10-3 with TRBJ2-5; TRBD1 matches at 7 bases. CDR3 size: 14 residues. V dropped 6 bases and J dropped 5; count of bases not matched to a gene: 9. Per germline, CDR1 ENHRY and CDR2 SYGVKD. The CDR3 nucleotides are TGTGCCATCAGGGACAGGATTACTACGGAGACCCAGTACTTC. This encodes CAIRDRITTETQYF.

In the case of this clone: At one boundary the junction diverges from the germline segment, which might be a read error. The chain joins TRBV7-7 to TRBJ2-5; possibly TRBD1 for D (5 bases). CDR3 length equals 13 residues. In germline, CDR1 is SSHAT, CDR2 FNYEAQ (reference sequence). The CDR3 DNA is TGTGCTAGCAGCATCGACAGCCAAGAGACCCAGTACTTC. Translating gives CASSIDSQETQYF.

The chain combines TRBV6-6 with TRBJ1-1, with D unclear. Trimming took off 1 base at V and 0 bases at J, with 3 bases between the two ends. The germline gives CDR1 MNHNY, CDR2 SVGAGI (reference sequence). The CDR3 sequence is 13 residues long. The CDR3 coding sequence is TGTGCCAGCAGTTACTTGTTGAACACTGAAGCTTTCTTT. Translation gives CASSYLLNTEAFF.

The genes are TRBV5-1 and TRBJ2-1, with D hard to call. The germline V gene has CDR1 SGHRS and CDR2 YFSETQ. The germline V and J ends were trimmed by 5 bases and 5 bases, with 17 bases remaining between them. The CDR3 extends over 15 amino acids. CDR3 in DNA: TGCGCCAGCAGGGAAGCGTTAGAAAAGAACAATGAGCAGTTCTTC. Its translation is CASREALEKNNEQFF.

The chain recombines TRBV28 with TRBJ2-7; 7 positions agree with TRBD1. V shed 5 bases and J 2 bases; nucleotides not matched to a gene: 24. CDR1 and CDR2 (germline): MDHEN, SYDVKM. This CDR3 is 20 amino acids long. The CDR3 DNA reads TGTGCCAGCAGTCCTCCGCCGGGACAGAGATCGGGCGGGTCTCCCTACGAGCAGTACTTC. Translation gives CASSPPPGQRSGGSPYEQYF.

This rearrangement joins TRBV28 to TRBJ2-3; TRBD2 matches 7 bases. The germline gives CDR1 MDHEN, CDR2 SYDVKM. V lost 6 bases to trimming and J lost 0 bases; unmatched junction nucleotides: 6. The CDR3 runs to 15 residues. The DNA of the CDR3 is TGTGCCAGCAGAACGGGGGGAGAAAGCACAGATACGCAGTATTTT. It yields the protein CASRTGGESTDTQYF.

Note on this clone: This same CDR3 is encoded by further DNA sequences in the sample. The V gene is TRBV9, the J gene TRBJ2-5; no clear D. Germline V CDR1 and CDR2: SGDLS, YYNGEE. This CDR3 region has 13 residues. Trimming pared 4 bases from V and 2 bases from J, leaving 9 bases between. DNA of the CDR3: TGTGCCAGCAGCCCCGCCGGACAAGAGACCCAGTACTTC. Translated, it gives CASSPAGQETQYF.

This clone showed up many times. The gene calls are TRBV19 and TRBJ2-5, with TRBD1 as a possible D gene (5 bases). Judging by the DNA end, TRBJ2-7 fits better; the J call may be wrong. Germline CDR1 reads LNHDA; CDR2 reads SQIVND (reference sequence). The CDR3 totals 15 residues. The CDR3 DNA reads as TGTGCCAGTAGTACCCGACAGACCAACTCCTACGAGCAGTACTTC. Protein: CASSTRQTNSYEQYF.

V gene TRBV7-2 combines with J gene TRBJ1-2; TRBD1 is a possible D gene (5 bases). Deletions cut 1 base from V and 4 bases from J, with 10 bases between. The CDR3 totals 14 residues. Germline V gives CDR1 SGHTA, CDR2 FQGNSA. The DNA for the CDR3 is TGTGCCAGCAGCTTAGACAGGCGTGGCTATGGCTACACCTTC. Amino acids: CASSLDRRGYGYTF.

The rearrangement uses TRBV9 and TRBJ2-7; the D gene could be TRBD1 or TRBD2 (6 bases each). The CDR3 sequence is 13 residues long. V dropped 3 bases and J dropped 6 bases, with 13 bases sitting between them. The V gene's germline CDR1 is SGDLS and CDR2 YYNGEE. CDR3 nucleotides: TGTGCCAGCAGCGAACAGGGACTGGGCGAGCAGTACTTC. It encodes CASSEQGLGEQYF. Supplemented by reference TRBV9 and TRBJ2-7, the full variable domain reads DSGVTQTPKHLITATGQRVTLRCSPRSGDLSVYWYQQSLDQGLQFLIQYYNGEERAKGNILERFSAQQFPDLHSELNLSSLELGDSALYFCASSEQGLGEQYFGPGTRLTVT.

The gene calls are TRBV30 and TRBJ2-7; D is possibly TRBD2 (6 bases). This CDR3 is 13 amino acids long. V was clipped by 7 bases and J by 5 bases, with 18 bases between them. Germline CDR1 GTSNPN, CDR2 SVGIG (reference sequence). CDR3 sequence reads: CALRDGKVNEQYF. The CDR3 DNA is TGTGCCTTGCGGGACGGGAAGGTAAACGAGCAGTACTTC.